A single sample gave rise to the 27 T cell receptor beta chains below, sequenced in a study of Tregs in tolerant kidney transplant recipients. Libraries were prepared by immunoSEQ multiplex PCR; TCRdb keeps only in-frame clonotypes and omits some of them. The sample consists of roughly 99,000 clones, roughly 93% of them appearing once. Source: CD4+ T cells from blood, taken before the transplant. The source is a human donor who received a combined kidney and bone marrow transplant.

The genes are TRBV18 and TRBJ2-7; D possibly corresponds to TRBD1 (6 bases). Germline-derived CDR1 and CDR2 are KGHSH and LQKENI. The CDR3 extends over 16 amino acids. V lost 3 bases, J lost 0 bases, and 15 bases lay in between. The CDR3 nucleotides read TGTGCCAGCTCACCCCAACCGACAGGTGGCTCCTACGAGCAGTACTTC. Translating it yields CASSPQPTGGSYEQYF. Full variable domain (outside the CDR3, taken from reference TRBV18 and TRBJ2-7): NAGVMQNPRHLVRRRGQEARLRCSPMKGHSHVYWYRQLPEEGLKFMVYLQKENIIDESGMPKERFSAEFPKEGPSILRIQQVVRGDSAAYFCASSPQPTGGSYEQYFGPGTRLTVT.

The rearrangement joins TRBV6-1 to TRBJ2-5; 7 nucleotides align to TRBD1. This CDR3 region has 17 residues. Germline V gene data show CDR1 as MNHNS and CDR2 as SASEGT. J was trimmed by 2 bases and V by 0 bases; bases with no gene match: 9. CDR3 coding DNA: TGTGCCAGCAGTGAAGCCAGGGGGAAGGGACAGCAAGAGACCCAGTACTTC. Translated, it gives CASSEARGKGQQETQYF.

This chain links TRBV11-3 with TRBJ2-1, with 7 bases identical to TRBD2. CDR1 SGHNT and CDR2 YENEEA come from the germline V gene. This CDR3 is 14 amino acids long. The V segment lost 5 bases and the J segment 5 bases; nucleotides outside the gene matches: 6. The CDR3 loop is CASSVRLAHNEQFF. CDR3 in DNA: TGTGCCAGCAGCGTCCGACTAGCTCACAATGAGCAGTTCTTC.

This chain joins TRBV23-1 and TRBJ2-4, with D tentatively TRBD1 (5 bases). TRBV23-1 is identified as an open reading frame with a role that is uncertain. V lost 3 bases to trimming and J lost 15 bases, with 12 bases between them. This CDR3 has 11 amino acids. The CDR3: CASSHLGLRYF. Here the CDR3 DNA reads TGCGCCAGCAGTCACCTGGGGCTGCGGTACTTC.

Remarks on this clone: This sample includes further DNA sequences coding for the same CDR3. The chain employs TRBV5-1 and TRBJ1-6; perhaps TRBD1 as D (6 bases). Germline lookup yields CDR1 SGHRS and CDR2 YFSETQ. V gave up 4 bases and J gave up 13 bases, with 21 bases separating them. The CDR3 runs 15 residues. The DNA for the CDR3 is TGCGCCAGCAGCGTTCTGGGGGGGCTGGACTCCCCCCTCCACTTT. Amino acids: CASSVLGGLDSPLHF.

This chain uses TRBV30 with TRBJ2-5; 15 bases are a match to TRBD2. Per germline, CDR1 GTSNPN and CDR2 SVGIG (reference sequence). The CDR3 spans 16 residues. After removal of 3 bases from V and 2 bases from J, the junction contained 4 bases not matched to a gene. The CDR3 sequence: CAWSLGLAGGQETQYF. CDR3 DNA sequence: TGTGCCTGGAGCCTCGGACTAGCGGGGGGGCAAGAGACCCAGTACTTC.

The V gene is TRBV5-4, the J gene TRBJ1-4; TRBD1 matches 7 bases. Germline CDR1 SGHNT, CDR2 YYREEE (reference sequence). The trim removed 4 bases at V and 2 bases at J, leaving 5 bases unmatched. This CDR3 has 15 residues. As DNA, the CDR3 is TGTGCCAGCAGCCATAAGACAGGGACTAATGAAAAACTGTTTTTT. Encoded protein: CASSHKTGTNEKLFF. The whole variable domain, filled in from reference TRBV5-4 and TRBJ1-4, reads ETGVTQSPTHLIKTRGQQVTLRCSSQSGHNTVSWYQQALGQGPQFIFQYYREEENGRGNFPPRFSGLQFPNYSSELNVNALELDDSALYLCASSHKTGTNEKLFFGSGTQLSVL.

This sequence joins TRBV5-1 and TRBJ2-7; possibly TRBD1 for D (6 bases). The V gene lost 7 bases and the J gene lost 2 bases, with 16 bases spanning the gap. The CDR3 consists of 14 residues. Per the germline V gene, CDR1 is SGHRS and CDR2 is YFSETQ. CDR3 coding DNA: TGCGCCAGCTACCCCGGGACACTAACCTACGAGCAGTACTTC. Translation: CASYPGTLTYEQYF. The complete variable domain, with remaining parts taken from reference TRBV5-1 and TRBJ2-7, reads KAGVTQTPRYLIKTRGQQVTLSCSPISGHRSVSWYQQTPGQGLQFLFEYFSETQRNKGNFPGRFSGRQFSNSRSEMNVSTLELGDSALYLCASYPGTLTYEQYFGPGTRLTVT.

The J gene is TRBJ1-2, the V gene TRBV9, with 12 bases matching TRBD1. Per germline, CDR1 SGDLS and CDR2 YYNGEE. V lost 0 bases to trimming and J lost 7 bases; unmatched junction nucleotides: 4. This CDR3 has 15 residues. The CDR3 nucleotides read TGTGCCAGCAGCGTAGCGGGACAGGGGGCAAGTGGCTACACCTTC. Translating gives CASSVAGQGASGYTF.

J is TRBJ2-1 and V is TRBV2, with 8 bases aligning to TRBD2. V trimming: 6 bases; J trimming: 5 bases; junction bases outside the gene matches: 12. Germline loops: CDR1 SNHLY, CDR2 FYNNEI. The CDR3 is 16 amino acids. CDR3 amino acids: CASRQASGSVNNEQFF. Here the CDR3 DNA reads TGTGCCAGCAGGCAGGCGAGCGGGAGTGTCAACAATGAGCAGTTCTTC.

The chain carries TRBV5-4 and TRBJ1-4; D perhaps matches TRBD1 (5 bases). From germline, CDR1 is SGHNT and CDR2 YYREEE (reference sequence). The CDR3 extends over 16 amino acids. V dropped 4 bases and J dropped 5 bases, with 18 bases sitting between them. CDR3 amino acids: CASSVDLSDRNEKLFF. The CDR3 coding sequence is TGTGCCAGCAGCGTGGACCTTTCAGACAGAAATGAAAAACTGTTTTTT.

In DNA, the CDR3 is TGTGCCAGCAGCAGATCGGCGGGAGTAGTCTACGAGCAGTACTTC. Protein product: CASSRSAGVVYEQYF. The rearrangement joins TRBV7-2 to TRBJ2-7, with TRBD2 matching over 7 bases. V lost 5 bases to trimming and J lost 3 bases; unmatched junction nucleotides: 10. CDR3 length: 15 residues. Germline V gene data show CDR1 as SGHTA and CDR2 as FQGNSA.

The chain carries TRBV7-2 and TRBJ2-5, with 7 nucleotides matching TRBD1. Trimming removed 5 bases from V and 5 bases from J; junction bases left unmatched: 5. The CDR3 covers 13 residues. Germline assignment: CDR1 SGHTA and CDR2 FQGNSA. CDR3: CASSLGQAETQYF. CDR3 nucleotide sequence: TGTGCCAGCAGCCTAGGACAGGCGGAGACCCAGTACTTC.

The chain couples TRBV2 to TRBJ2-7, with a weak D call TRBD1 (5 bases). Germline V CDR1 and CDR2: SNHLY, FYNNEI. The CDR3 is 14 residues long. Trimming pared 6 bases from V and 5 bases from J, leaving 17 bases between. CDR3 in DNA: TGTGCCAGCAGGGGAATCAGGGTTCTCGACGAGCAGTACTTC. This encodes CASRGIRVLDEQYF.

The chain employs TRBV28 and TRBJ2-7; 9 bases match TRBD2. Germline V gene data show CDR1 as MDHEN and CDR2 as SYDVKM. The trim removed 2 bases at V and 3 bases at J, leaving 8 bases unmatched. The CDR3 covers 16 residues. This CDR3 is CASSLPGTSRYYEQYF. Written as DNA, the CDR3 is TGTGCCAGCAGTTTACCCGGGACTAGCAGGTACTACGAGCAGTACTTC. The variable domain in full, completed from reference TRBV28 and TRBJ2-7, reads DVKVTQSSRYLVKRTGEKVFLECVQDMDHENMFWYRQDPGLGLRLIYFSYDVKMKEKGDIPEGYSVSREKKERFSLILESASTNQTSMYLCASSLPGTSRYYEQYFGPGTRLTVT.

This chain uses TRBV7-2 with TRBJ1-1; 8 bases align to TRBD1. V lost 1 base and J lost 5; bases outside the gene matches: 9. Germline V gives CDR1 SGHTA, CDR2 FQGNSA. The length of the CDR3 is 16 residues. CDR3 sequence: CASSLVGQGAWTEAFF. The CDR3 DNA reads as TGTGCCAGCAGCTTAGTTGGGCAGGGGGCATGGACTGAAGCTTTCTTT. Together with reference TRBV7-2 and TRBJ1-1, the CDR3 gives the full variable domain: GAGVSQSPSNKVTEKGKDVELRCDPISGHTALYWYRQSLGQGLEFLIYFQGNSAPDKSGLPSDRFSAERTGGSVSTLTIQRTQQEDSAVYLCASSLVGQGAWTEAFFGQGTRLTVV.

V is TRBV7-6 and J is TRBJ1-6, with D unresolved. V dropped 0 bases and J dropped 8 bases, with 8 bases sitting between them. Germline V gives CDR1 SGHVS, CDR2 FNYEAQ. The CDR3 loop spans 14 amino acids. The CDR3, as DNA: TGTGCCAGCAGCTTAGCTGACTTCGATTCACCCCTCCACTTT. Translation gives CASSLADFDSPLHF.

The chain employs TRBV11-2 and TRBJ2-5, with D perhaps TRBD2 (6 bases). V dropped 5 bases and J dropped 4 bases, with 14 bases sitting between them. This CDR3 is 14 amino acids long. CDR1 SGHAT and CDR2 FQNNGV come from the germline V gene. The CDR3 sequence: CASSRQRASETQYF. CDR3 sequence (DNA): TGTGCCAGCAGCCGCCAGCGGGCGTCAGAGACCCAGTACTTC.

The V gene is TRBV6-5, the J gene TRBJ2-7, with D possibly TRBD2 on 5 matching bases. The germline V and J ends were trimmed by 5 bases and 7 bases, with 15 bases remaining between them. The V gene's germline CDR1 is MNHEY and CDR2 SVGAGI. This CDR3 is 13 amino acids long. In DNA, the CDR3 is TGTGCCAGCAGTGGAGGTCCCCTACGAGAGCAGTACTTC. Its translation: CASSGGPLREQYF.

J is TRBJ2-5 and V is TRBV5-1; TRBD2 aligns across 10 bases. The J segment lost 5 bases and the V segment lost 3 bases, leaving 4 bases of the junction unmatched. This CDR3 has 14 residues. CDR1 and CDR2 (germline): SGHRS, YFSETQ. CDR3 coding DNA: TGCGCCAGCAGCTGGGGGACTAGCGCGGAGACCCAGTACTTC. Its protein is CASSWGTSAETQYF. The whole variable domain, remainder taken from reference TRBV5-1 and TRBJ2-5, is KAGVTQTPRYLIKTRGQQVTLSCSPISGHRSVSWYQQTPGQGLQFLFEYFSETQRNKGNFPGRFSGRQFSNSRSEMNVSTLELGDSALYLCASSWGTSAETQYFGPGTRLLVL.

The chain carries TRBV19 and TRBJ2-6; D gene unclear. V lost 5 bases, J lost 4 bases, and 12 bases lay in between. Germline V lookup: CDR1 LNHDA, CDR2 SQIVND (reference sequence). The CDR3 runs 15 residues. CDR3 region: CASSPSPPGANVLTF. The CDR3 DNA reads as TGTGCCAGTAGTCCCTCCCCCCCGGGGGCCAACGTCCTGACTTTC.

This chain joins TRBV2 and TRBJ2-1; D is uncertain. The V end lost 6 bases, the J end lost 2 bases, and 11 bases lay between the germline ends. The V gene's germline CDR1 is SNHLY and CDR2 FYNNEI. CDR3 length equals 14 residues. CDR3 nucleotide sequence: TGTGCCAGCAGCGAGAAAGAAACCTACAATGAGCAGTTCTTC. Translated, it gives CASSEKETYNEQFF.

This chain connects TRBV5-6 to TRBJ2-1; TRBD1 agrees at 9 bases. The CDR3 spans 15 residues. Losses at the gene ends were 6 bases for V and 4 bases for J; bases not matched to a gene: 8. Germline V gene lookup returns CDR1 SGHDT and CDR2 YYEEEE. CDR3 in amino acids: CASTAGTGTYNEQFF. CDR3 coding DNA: TGTGCCAGCACTGCCGGGACAGGGACGTACAATGAGCAGTTCTTC.

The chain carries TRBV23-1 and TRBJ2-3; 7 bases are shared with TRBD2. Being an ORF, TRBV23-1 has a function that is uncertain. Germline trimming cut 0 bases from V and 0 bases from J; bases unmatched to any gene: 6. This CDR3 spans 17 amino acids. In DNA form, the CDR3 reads TGCGCCAGCAGTCAATCTCTAGCGGTAGAGAGCACAGATACGCAGTATTTT. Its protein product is CASSQSLAVESTDTQYF.

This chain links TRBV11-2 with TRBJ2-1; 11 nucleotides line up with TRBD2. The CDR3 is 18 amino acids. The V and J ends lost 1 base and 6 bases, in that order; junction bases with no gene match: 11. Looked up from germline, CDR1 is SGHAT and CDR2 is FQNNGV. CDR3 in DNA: TGTGCCAGCAGCTTAGTCACTATAGCGGGAGGGCTGGGCAATGAGCAGTTCTTC. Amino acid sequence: CASSLVTIAGGLGNEQFF.

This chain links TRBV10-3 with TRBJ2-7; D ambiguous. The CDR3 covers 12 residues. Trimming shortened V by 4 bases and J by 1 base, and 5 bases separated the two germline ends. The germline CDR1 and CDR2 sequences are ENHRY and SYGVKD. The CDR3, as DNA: TGTGCCATCAGTGTTCAGTCCTACGAGCAGTACTTC. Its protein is CAISVQSYEQYF.

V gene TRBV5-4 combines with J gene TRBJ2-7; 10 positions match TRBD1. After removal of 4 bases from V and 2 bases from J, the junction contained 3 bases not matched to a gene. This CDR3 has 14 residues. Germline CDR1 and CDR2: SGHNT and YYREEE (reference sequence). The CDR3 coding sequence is TGTGCCAGCAGCACCGGGACAGGGGCCTACGAGCAGTACTTC. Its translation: CASSTGTGAYEQYF.